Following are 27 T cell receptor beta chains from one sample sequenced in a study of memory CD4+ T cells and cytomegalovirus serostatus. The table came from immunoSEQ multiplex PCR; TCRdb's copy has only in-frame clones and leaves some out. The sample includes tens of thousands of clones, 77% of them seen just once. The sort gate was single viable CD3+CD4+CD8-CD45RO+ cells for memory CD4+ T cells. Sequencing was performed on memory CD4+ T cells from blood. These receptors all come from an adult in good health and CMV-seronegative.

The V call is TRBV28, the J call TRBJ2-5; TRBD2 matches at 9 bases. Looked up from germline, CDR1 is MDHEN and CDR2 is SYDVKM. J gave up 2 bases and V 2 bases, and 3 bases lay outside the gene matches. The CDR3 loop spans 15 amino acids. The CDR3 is CASSLGGLAQETQYF. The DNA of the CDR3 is TGTGCCAGCAGTTTAGGGGGACTAGCACAAGAGACCCAGTACTTC.

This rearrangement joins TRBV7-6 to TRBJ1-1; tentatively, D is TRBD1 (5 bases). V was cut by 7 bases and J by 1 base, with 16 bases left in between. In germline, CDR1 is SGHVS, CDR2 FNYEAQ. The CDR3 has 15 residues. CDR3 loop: CASTKSRGANTEAFF. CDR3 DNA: TGTGCCAGCACCAAAAGTCGGGGCGCGAACACTGAAGCTTTCTTT.

The CDR3 region is CASSGRARGRTDTQYF. CDR3 DNA: TGTGCCAGCAGTGGGAGGGCCAGGGGGCGCACAGATACGCAGTATTTT. The chain links TRBV28 to TRBJ2-3; D perhaps matches TRBD1 (8 bases). Per germline, CDR1 MDHEN and CDR2 SYDVKM. CDR3 length: 16 residues. With 5 bases removed from V and 1 base from J, the gap between germline ends came to 16 bases.

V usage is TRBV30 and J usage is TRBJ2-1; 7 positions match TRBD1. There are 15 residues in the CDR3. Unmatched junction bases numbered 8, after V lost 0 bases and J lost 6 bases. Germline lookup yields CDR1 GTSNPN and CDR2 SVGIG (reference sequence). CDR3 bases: TGTGCCTGGAGTGTCGGACAGGTACTTCTCAATGAGCAGTTCTTC. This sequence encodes CAWSVGQVLLNEQFF.

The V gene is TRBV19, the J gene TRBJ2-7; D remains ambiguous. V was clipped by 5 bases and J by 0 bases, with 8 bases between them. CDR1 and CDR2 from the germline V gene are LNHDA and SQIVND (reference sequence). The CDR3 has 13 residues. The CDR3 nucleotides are TGTGCCAGTAGTCCCTTAATCTCCTACGAGCAGTACTTC. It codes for CASSPLISYEQYF. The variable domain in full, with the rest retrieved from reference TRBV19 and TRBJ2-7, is DGGITQSPKYLFRKEGQNVTLSCEQNLNHDAMYWYRQDPGQGLRLIYYSQIVNDFQKGDIAEGYSVSREKKESFPLTVTSAQKNPTAFYLCASSPLISYEQYFGPGTRLTVT.

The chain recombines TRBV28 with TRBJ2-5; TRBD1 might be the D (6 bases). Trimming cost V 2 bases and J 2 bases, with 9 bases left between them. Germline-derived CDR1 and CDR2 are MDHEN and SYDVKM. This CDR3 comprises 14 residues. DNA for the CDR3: TGTGCCAGCAGTTTAACTGGACAGCAAGAGACCCAGTACTTC. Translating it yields CASSLTGQQETQYF.

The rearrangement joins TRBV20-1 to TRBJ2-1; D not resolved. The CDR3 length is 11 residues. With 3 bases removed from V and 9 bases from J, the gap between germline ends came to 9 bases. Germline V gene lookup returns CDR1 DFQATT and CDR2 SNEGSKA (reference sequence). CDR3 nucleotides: TGCAGTGCTAGCTCTAGGTTTGAGCAGTTCTTC. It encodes CSASSRFEQFF.

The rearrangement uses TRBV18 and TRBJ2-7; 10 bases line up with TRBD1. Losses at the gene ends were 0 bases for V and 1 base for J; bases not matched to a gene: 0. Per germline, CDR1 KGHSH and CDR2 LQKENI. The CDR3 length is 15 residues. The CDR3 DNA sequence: TGTGCCAGCTCACCACCGGGACAGGGGTCCTACGAGCAGTACTTC. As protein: CASSPPGQGSYEQYF.

The CDR3 DNA follows: TGTGCCAGCAGCTTAGACTTGCGGAGCACAGATACGCAGTATTTT. Protein product: CASSLDLRSTDTQYF. The chain has TRBV11-2 and TRBJ2-3; D gene ambiguous. Germline loops: CDR1 SGHAT, CDR2 FQNNGV. V was clipped by 0 bases and J by 0 bases, with 7 bases between them. This CDR3 contains 15 residues.

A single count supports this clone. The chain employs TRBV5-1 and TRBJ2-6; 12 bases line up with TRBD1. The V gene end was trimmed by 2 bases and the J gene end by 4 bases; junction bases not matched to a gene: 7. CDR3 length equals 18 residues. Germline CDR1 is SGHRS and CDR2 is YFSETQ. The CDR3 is CASSFAGQGARGANVLTF. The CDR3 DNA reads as TGCGCCAGCAGCTTTGCGGGACAGGGGGCGCGGGGGGCCAACGTCCTGACTTTC.

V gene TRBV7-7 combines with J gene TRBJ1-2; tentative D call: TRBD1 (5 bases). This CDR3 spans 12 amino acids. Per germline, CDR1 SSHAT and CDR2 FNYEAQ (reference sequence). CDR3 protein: CAKRNRNYGYTF. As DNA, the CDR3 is TGTGCTAAACGTAACAGGAACTATGGCTACACCTTC.

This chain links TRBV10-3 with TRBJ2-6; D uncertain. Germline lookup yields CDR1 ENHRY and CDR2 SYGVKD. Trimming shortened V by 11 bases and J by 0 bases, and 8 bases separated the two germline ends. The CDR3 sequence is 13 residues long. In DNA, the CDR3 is TGTGCCGTGAAGTCCTCTGGGGCCAACGTCCTGACTTTC. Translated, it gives CAVKSSGANVLTF.

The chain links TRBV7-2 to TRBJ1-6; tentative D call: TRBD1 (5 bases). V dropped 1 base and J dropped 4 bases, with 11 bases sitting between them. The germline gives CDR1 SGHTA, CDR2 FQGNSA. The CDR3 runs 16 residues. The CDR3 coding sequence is TGTGCCAGCAGCTTAGAATGGGGGTCTTATAATTCACCCCTCCACTTT. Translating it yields CASSLEWGSYNSPLHF.

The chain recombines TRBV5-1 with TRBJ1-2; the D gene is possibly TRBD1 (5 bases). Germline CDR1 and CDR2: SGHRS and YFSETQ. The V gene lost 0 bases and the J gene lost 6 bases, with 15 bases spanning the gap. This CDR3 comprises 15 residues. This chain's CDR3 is CASSLGQPILDGYTF. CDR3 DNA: TGCGCCAGCAGCTTGGGACAGCCCATCCTGGATGGCTACACCTTC.

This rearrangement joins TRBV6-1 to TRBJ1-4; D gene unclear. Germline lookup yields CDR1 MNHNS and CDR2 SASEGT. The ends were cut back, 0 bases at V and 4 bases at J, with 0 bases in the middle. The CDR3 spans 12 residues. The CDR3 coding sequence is TGTGCCAGCAGTGAAGCTAATGAAAAACTGTTTTTT. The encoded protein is CASSEANEKLFF.

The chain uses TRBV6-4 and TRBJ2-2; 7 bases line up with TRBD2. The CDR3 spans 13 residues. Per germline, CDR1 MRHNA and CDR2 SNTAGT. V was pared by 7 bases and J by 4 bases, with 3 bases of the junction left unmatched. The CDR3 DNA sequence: TGTGCCAGCAAGGCTAGCGGCACCGGGGAGCTGTTTTTT. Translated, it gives CASKASGTGELFF.

In DNA form, the CDR3 reads TGTGCCAGCAGCGGCGCAGCCAGCCGAGCCCCCTATGGCTACACCTTC. Amino acids: CASSGAASRAPYGYTF. J is TRBJ1-2 and V is TRBV9; the D is unclear. The germline V gene encodes CDR1 SGDLS and CDR2 YYNGEE. Trimming shortened V by 3 bases and J by 4 bases, and 19 bases separated the two germline ends. The CDR3 consists of 16 residues.

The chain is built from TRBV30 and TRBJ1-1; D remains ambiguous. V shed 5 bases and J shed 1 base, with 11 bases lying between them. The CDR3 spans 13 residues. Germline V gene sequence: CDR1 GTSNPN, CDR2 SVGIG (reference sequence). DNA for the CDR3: TGTGCCTGGGGATATAGGCCGAACACTGAAGCTTTCTTT. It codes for CAWGYRPNTEAFF.

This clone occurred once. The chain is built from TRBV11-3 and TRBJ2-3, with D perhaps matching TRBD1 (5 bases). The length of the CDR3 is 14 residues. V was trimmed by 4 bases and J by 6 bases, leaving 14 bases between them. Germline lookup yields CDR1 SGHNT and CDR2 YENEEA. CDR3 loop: CASSSLTESDTQYF. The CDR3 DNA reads TGTGCCAGCAGCTCGTTGACAGAATCGGATACGCAGTATTTT.

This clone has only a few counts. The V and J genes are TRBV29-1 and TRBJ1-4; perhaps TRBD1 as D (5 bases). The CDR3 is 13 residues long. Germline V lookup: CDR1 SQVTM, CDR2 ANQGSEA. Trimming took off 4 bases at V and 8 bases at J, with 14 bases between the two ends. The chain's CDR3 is CSVAGARGEKLFF. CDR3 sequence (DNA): TGCAGCGTTGCCGGGGCGCGGGGGGAAAAACTGTTTTTT. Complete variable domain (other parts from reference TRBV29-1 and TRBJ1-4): SAVISQKPSRDICQRGTSLTIQCQVDSQVTMMFWYRQQPGQSLTLIATANQGSEATYESGFVIDKFPISRPNLTFSTLTVSNMSPEDSSIYLCSVAGARGEKLFFGSGTQLSVL.

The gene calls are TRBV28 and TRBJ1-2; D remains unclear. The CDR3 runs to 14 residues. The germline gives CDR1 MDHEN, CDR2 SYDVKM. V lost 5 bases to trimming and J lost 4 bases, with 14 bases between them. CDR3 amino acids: CASSLPDGSYGYTF. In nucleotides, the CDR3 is TGTGCCAGCAGTCTCCCGGACGGCTCCTATGGCTACACCTTC.

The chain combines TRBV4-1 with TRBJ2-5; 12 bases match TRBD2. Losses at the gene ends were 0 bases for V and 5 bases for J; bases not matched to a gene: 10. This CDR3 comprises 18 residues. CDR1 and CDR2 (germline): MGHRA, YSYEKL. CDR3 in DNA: TGCGCCAGCAGCCAAGATCCATCTAGCGGGGGGGCCATCGAGACCCAGTACTTC. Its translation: CASSQDPSSGGAIETQYF.

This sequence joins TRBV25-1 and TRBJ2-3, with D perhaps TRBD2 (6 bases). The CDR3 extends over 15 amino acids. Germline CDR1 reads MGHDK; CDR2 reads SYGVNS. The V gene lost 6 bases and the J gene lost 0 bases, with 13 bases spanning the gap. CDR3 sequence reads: CASSLRDSSTDTQYF. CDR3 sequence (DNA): TGTGCCAGCAGCCTGCGGGACTCGAGCACAGATACGCAGTATTTT.

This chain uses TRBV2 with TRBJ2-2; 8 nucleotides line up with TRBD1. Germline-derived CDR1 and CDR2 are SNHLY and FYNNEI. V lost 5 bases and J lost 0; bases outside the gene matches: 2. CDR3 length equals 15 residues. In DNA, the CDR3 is TGTGCCAGCAGTTGGACAGGGCCGAACACCGGGGAGCTGTTTTTT. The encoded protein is CASSWTGPNTGELFF.

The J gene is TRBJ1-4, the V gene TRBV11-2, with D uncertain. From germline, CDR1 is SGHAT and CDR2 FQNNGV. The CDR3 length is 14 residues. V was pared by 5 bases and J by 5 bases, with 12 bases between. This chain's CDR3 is CASSQQTLNEKLFF. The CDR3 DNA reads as TGTGCCAGCAGCCAACAAACGCTAAATGAAAAACTGTTTTTT.

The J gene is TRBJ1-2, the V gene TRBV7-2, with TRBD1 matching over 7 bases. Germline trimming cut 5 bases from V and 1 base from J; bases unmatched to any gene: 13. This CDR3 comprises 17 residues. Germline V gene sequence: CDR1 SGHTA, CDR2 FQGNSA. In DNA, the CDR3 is TGTGCCAGCAGCCCTCGCGGACAGGCGGCCTATAACTATGGCTACACCTTC. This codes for CASSPRGQAAYNYGYTF.

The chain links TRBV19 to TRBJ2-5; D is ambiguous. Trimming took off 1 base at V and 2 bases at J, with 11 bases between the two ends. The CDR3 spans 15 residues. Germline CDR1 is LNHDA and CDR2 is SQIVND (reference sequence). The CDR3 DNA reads TGTGCCAGTAGTATAGCGTCGGCAGCACAAGAGACCCAGTACTTC. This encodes CASSIASAAQETQYF.